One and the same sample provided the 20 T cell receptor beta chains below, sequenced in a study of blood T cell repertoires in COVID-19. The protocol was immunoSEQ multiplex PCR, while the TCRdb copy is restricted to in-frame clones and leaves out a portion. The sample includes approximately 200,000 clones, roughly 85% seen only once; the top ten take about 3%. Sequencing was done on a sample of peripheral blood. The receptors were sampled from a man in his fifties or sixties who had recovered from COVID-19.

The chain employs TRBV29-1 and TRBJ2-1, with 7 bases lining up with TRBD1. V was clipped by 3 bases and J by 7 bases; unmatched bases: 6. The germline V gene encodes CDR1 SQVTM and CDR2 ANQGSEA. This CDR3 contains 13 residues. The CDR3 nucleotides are TGCAGCGTTGACAGGGGGTTTGGAAATGAGCAGTTCTTC. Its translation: CSVDRGFGNEQFF.

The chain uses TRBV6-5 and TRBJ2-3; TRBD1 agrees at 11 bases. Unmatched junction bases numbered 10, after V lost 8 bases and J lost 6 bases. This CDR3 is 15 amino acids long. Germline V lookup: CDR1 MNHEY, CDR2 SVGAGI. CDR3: CASGGTGGQGDTQYF. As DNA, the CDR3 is TGTGCCAGCGGGGGGACAGGGGGTCAAGGGGATACGCAGTATTTT.

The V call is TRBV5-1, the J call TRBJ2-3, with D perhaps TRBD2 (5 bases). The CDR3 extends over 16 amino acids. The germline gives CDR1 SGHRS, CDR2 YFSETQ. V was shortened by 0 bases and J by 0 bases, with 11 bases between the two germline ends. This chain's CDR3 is CASSLGSGLSTDTQYF. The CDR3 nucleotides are TGCGCCAGCAGCTTGGGGAGCGGACTTAGCACAGATACGCAGTATTTT.

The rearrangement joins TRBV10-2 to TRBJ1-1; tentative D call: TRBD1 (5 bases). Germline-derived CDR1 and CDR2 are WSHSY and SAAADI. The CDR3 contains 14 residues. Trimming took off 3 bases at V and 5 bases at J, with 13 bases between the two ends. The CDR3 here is CASSDKGLRTEAFF. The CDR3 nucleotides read TGCGCCAGCAGTGATAAGGGGCTGCGGACTGAAGCTTTCTTT.

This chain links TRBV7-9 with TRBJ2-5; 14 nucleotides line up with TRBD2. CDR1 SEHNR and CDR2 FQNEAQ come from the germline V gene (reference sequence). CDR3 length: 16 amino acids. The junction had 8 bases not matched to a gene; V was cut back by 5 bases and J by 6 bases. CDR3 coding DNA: TGTGCCAGCAGCGGATTCGGGACTAGCGGGAGACAGACCCAGTACTTC. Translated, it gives CASSGFGTSGRQTQYF.

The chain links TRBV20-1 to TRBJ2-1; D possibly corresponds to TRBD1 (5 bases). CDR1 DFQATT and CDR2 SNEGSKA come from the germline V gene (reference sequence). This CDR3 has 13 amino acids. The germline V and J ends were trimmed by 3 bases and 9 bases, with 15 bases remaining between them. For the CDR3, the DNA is TGCAGTGCTAGTGGGGCCTCAACTGGTGAGCAGTTCTTC. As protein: CSASGASTGEQFF.

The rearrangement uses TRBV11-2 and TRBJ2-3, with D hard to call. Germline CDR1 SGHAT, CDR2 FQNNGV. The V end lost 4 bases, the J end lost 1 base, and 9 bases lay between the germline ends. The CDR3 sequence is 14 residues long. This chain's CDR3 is CASSSHEGTDTQYF. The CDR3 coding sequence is TGTGCCAGCAGCTCACACGAGGGCACAGATACGCAGTATTTT.

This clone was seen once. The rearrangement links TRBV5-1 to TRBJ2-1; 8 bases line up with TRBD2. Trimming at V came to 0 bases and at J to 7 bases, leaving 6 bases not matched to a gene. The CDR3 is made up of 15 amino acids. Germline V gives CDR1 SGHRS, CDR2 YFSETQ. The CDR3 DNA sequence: TGCGCCAGCAGCTTGGTATCGGGAGGGCCGAATGAGCAGTTCTTC. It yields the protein CASSLVSGGPNEQFF.

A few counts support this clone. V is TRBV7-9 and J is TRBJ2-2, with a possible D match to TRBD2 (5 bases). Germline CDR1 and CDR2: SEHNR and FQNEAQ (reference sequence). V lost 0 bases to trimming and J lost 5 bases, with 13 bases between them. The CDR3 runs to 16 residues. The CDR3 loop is CASSLARRGNTGELFF. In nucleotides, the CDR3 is TGTGCCAGCAGCTTAGCGCGCCGGGGAAATACCGGGGAGCTGTTTTTT.

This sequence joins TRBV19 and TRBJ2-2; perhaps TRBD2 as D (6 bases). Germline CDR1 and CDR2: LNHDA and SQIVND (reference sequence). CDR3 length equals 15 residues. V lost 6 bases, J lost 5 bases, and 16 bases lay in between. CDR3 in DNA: TGTGCCAGTAGGGGCGGGAACGCACGGACCGGGGAGCTGTTTTTT. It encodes CASRGGNARTGELFF.

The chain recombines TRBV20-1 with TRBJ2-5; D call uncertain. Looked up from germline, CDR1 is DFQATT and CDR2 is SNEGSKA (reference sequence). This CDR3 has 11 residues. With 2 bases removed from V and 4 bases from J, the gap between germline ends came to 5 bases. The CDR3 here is CSARPGETQYF. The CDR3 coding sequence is TGCAGTGCTAGACCGGGAGAGACCCAGTACTTC.

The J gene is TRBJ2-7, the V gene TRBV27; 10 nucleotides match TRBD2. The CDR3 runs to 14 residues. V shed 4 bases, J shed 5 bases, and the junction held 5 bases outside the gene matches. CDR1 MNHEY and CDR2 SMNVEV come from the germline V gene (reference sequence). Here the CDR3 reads CASSSGLAPDEQYF. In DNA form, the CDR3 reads TGTGCCAGCAGTTCGGGACTAGCGCCCGACGAGCAGTACTTC.

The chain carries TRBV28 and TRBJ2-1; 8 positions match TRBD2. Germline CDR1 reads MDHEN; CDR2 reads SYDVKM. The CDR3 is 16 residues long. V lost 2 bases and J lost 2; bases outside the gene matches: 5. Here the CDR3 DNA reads TGTGCCAGCAGTTTAGCGGGAGGTATCACCTACAATGAGCAGTTCTTC. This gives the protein CASSLAGGITYNEQFF.

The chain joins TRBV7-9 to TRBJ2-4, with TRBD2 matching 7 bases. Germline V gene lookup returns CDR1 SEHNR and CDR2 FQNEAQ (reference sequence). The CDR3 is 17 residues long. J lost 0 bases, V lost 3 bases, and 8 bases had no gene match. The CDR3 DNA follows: TGTGCCAGCAGCTTGGCCTCGGGGGGAGGAGCCAAAAACATTCAGTACTTC. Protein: CASSLASGGGAKNIQYF. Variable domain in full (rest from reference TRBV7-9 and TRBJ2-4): DTGVSQNPRHKITKRGQNVTFRCDPISEHNRLYWYRQTLGQGPEFLTYFQNEAQLEKSRLLSDRFSAERPKGSFSTLEIQRTEQGDSAMYLCASSLASGGGAKNIQYFGAGTRLSVL.

The CDR3 bases are TGCGCCAGCAGTGACCCCCCGACCCCTAGAGGCAATCAGCCCCAGCATTTT. It encodes CASSDPPTPRGNQPQHF. The V gene is TRBV10-2, the J gene TRBJ1-5; D not certain. The V and J ends lost 3 bases and 2 bases respectively, with 17 bases between them. This CDR3 region has 17 residues. CDR1 is WSHSY, CDR2 SAAADI, per germline.

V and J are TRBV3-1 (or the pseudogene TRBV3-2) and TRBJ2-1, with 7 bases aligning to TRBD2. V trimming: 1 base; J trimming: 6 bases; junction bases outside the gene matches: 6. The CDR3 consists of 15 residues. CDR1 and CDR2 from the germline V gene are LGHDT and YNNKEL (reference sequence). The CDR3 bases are TGTGCCAGCAGCCAAGTCGGGACTACCTTCAATGAGCAGTTCTTC. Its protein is CASSQVGTTFNEQFF.

CDR3 DNA sequence: TGCAGCGTTGAATCCGGGGGAAATACGCAGTATTTT. Amino acid sequence: CSVESGGNTQYF. The genes are TRBV29-1 and TRBJ2-3, with D perhaps matching TRBD2 (6 bases). There are 12 residues in the CDR3. Germline CDR1 reads SQVTM; CDR2 reads ANQGSEA. V shed 2 bases and J shed 7 bases, with 10 bases lying between them.

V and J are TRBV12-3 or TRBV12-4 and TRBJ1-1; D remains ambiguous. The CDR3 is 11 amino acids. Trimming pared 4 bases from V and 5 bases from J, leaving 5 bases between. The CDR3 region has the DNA TGTGCCAGCAGTTCGAGGACTGAAGCTTTCTTT. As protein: CASSSRTEAFF.

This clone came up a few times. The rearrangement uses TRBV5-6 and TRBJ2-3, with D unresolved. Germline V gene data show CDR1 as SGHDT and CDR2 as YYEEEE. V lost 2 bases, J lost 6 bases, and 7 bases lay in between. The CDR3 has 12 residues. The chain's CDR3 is CASSFNLDTQYF. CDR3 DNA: TGTGCCAGCAGCTTCAATTTGGATACGCAGTATTTT. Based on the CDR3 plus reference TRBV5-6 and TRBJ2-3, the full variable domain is DAGVTQSPTHLIKTRGQQVTLRCSPKSGHDTVSWYQQALGQGPQFIFQYYEEEERQRGNFPDRFSGHQFPNYSSELNVNALLLGDSALYLCASSFNLDTQYFGPGTRLTVL.

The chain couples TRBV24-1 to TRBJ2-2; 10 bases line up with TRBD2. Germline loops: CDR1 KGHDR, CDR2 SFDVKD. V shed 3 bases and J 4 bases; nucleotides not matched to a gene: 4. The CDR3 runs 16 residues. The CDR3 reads CATSDPIAGGTGELFF. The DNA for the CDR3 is TGTGCCACCAGTGATCCAATAGCGGGAGGCACCGGGGAGCTGTTTTTT.